The 9 T cell receptor beta chains in this list originate from one sample, sequenced in a study of cytomegalovirus exposure and HLA in healthy donors. The primer mix had 60 Vbeta and 13 Jbeta primers. Clones were sequenced by immunoSEQ multiplex PCR, and TCRdb holds only the in-frame ones, with some missing. The data show around 140,000 clones, with 83% seen just once and approximately 1.5% held by the top ten. Sequenced material: PBMCs. All receptors come from a man aged 35-49 years in good health and CMV-seronegative.

This clone occurred a few times. At the DNA level, this CDR3 is encoded by other sequences in the same sample as well. The chain couples TRBV19 to TRBJ2-2; possible D gene TRBD1, 6 bases. The CDR3 is 14 residues long. CDR1 is LNHDA, CDR2 SQIVND, per germline (reference sequence). Trimming took 6 bases from V and 1 from J, leaving 9 bases between them. The CDR3 sequence is CASRIQGNTGELFF. The CDR3 DNA reads as TGTGCCAGTAGGATACAGGGGAACACCGGGGAGCTGTTTTTT.

This rearrangement joins TRBV9 to TRBJ2-1, with TRBD2 matching 7 bases. Trimming removed 0 bases from V and 10 bases from J; junction bases left unmatched: 4. Germline CDR1 SGDLS, CDR2 YYNGEE. The CDR3 loop spans 13 amino acids. CDR3 DNA sequence: TGTGCCAGCAGCGTAGACGGTAGCGGGGAGCAGTTCTTC. Encoded protein: CASSVDGSGEQFF. Combining the CDR3 with reference TRBV9 and TRBJ2-1 gives the whole variable domain DSGVTQTPKHLITATGQRVTLRCSPRSGDLSVYWYQQSLDQGLQFLIQYYNGEERAKGNILERFSAQQFPDLHSELNLSSLELGDSALYFCASSVDGSGEQFFGPGTRLTVL.

The CDR3 reads CATSRDRNSNQPQHF. CDR3 coding DNA: TGTGCCACCAGCAGAGACAGGAATAGCAATCAGCCCCAGCATTTT. The rearrangement joins TRBV15 to TRBJ1-5, with unresolved D. Trimming pared 0 bases from V and 0 bases from J, leaving 6 bases between. From germline, CDR1 is LNHNV and CDR2 YYDKDF (reference sequence). The CDR3 loop spans 15 amino acids.

The genes are TRBV19 and TRBJ1-1; no definite D call. CDR3 length: 15 amino acids. V lost 1 base, J lost 0 bases, and 9 bases lay in between. CDR1 and CDR2 from the germline V gene are LNHDA and SQIVND (reference sequence). CDR3 DNA: TGTGCCAGTAGTATAGCGGCAGGATTGAACACTGAAGCTTTCTTT. Protein sequence: CASSIAAGLNTEAFF. The complete variable domain, with remaining parts taken from reference TRBV19 and TRBJ1-1, reads DGGITQSPKYLFRKEGQNVTLSCEQNLNHDAMYWYRQDPGQGLRLIYYSQIVNDFQKGDIAEGYSVSREKKESFPLTVTSAQKNPTAFYLCASSIAAGLNTEAFFGQGTRLTVV.

The chain carries TRBV7-2 and TRBJ1-1; unclear D gene. The V end lost 1 base, the J end lost 5 bases, and 8 bases lay between the germline ends. The germline V gene encodes CDR1 SGHTA and CDR2 FQGNSA. This CDR3 is 13 amino acids long. The CDR3 sequence is CASSLERGTEAFF. DNA for the CDR3: TGTGCCAGCAGCTTAGAGAGAGGTACTGAAGCTTTCTTT.

The rearrangement links TRBV9 to TRBJ2-3, with TRBD1 as a possible D gene (5 bases). Trimming cost V 0 bases and J 5 bases, with 13 bases left between them. Germline CDR1 and CDR2: SGDLS and YYNGEE. There are 15 residues in the CDR3. CDR3 in DNA: TGTGCCAGCAGCGTAGAGGGGCTTGAGCTAGATACGCAGTATTTT. Protein: CASSVEGLELDTQYF.

The CDR3: CASLTSSYNSPLHF. The CDR3 DNA reads TGTGCCAGCCTCACGAGCTCCTATAATTCACCCCTCCACTTT. V gene TRBV28 combines with J gene TRBJ1-6; D gene uncertain. V was trimmed by 8 bases and J by 0 bases, leaving 8 bases between them. CDR3 length: 14 amino acids. Germline CDR1 and CDR2: MDHEN and SYDVKM.

The chain recombines TRBV29-1 with TRBJ1-2; TRBD1 might be the D (5 bases). V was cut by 6 bases and J by 5 bases, with 16 bases left in between. Germline CDR1 is SQVTM and CDR2 is ANQGSEA. The CDR3 consists of 13 residues. This chain's CDR3 is CSVLHRLGYGYTF. CDR3 in DNA: TGCAGCGTGCTACACAGGTTGGGGTATGGCTACACCTTC.

This chain joins TRBV28 and TRBJ1-3; 8 nucleotides line up with TRBD1. Trimming removed 4 bases from V and 3 bases from J; junction bases left unmatched: 8. Per germline, CDR1 MDHEN and CDR2 SYDVKM. The CDR3 has 16 residues. The DNA of the CDR3 is TGTGCCAGCAGTTCCTCAGGGGGCGCGTATGGAAACACCATATATTTT. Translation: CASSSSGGAYGNTIYF.